Listed below are T cell receptor beta chains from one sample, sequenced in a study of blood T cell repertoires in COVID-19. TCRdb's table, derived via immunoSEQ multiplex PCR, lists solely in-frame clones and lacks some. The table includes about 210,000 clones, about 91% detected once. What was sequenced was peripheral blood. Receptor source: a man younger than 45 with acute or convalescent COVID-19. Each CDR3 is given without its conserved first and last residue. The D gene is left open where the match is weak. Not all rows give a size; the values are once, few, many and, for expanded clones, a class.

v_call	d_call	clone_size	j_call	cdr3_aa
TRBV6-5	TRBD1	NA	TRBJ2-7	ASKPGTGVSEQY
TRBV6-2/TRBV6-3	TRBD2	NA	TRBJ2-7	ASSFRTSGRVSYEQY
TRBV5-1	NA	NA	TRBJ2-7	ASSGTGSYSYEQY
TRBV6-1	NA	NA	TRBJ1-6	ASSEGRSNNSPLH
TRBV15	NA	NA	TRBJ2-7	ATSRGGYEQY
TRBV3-1/TRBV3-2	NA	NA	TRBJ2-7	ASSQVSFAYEQY
TRBV9	NA	NA	TRBJ1-3	ASSVAGHTIY
TRBV25-1	TRBD2	once	TRBJ2-3	ASSLAGEGTDTQY
TRBV6-5	TRBD1	NA	TRBJ2-3	AGGQGENTQY
TRBV6-5	NA	NA	TRBJ1-6	ASGGLYSPLH
TRBV19	TRBD1	NA	TRBJ1-6	ASSATGGNSPLH
TRBV6-5	NA	once	TRBJ1-2	ASSYRGGWDGYT
TRBV7-9	NA	NA	TRBJ2-7	ASSVQDTFPYEQY
TRBV19	NA	NA	TRBJ2-7	ASRGRGGSYEQY
TRBV27	NA	NA	TRBJ2-7	ASSLPRGATYEQY
TRBV7-9	NA	NA	TRBJ2-7	ASSPMAGWHEQY
TRBV5-1	TRBD1	NA	TRBJ1-2	ASSSAGTGNSDTSNYGYT
TRBV18	TRBD1	once	TRBJ2-7	ASSPPSRGHNEQY
TRBV4-1	TRBD1	NA	TRBJ2-7	ASSPLGQGMGEQY
TRBV7-8	NA	NA	TRBJ2-7	ASSSLVGEQY
TRBV9	NA	NA	TRBJ2-1	ASSVGSGYNEQF
TRBV28	NA	NA	TRBJ2-2	ASSRNTNTGELF
TRBV5-4	NA	NA	TRBJ2-3	ASSFDRDFTDTQY
TRBV6-1	NA	NA	TRBJ1-5	ASSERATYSNQPQH
TRBV19	NA	NA	TRBJ2-3	ASTATVQTDTQY
TRBV5-1	NA	NA	TRBJ1-2	ASSFTGPADGYT
TRBV30	NA	NA	TRBJ1-2	AWSFDGDYGYT
TRBV14	NA	NA	TRBJ1-4	ASSQGAGKLF
TRBV7-3	TRBD2	NA	TRBJ2-7	ASPVCGLREDLLEQY
TRBV7-3	NA	NA	TRBJ1-1	ASSLRGNTEAF
TRBV19	TRBD1	NA	TRBJ2-2	ASRINDRGQTGELF
TRBV27	TRBD2	NA	TRBJ2-1	ASSPAREGLYNEQF
TRBV7-9	TRBD1	NA	TRBJ2-1	ASSARDRGLDEQF
TRBV24-1	TRBD1	NA	TRBJ2-1	ATSAYYRGNEQF
TRBV3-1/TRBV3-2	NA	once	TRBJ2-1	ASSQGLRTGGF
TRBV6-6	NA	NA	TRBJ1-6	ASSWDTKNSPLH
TRBV28	NA	NA	TRBJ1-2	ASSSSTSYRGLMRGYT
TRBV30	TRBD1	once	TRBJ2-7	AWSGGTDYEQY
TRBV19	NA	NA	TRBJ2-1	ASSIGGVRLYNEQF
TRBV7-9	NA	NA	TRBJ2-1	ASSNPGNEQF
TRBV5-1	NA	NA	TRBJ1-2	AAIYRGLTIPNYGYT
TRBV19	NA	NA	TRBJ2-1	ASSIWWESEQF
TRBV28	NA	NA	TRBJ2-4	ASSLGYLAFQY
TRBV28	TRBD2	NA	TRBJ2-4	ASRPGTSGSIQY
TRBV2	NA	once	TRBJ1-5	ASSDAGYSNQPQH
TRBV28	NA	once	TRBJ2-2	ASNQRTNTGELF
TRBV4-1	TRBD2	NA	TRBJ2-3	ASSQGSSGITDTQY
TRBV19	NA	once	TRBJ1-6	ASTTLDSSFPPLH